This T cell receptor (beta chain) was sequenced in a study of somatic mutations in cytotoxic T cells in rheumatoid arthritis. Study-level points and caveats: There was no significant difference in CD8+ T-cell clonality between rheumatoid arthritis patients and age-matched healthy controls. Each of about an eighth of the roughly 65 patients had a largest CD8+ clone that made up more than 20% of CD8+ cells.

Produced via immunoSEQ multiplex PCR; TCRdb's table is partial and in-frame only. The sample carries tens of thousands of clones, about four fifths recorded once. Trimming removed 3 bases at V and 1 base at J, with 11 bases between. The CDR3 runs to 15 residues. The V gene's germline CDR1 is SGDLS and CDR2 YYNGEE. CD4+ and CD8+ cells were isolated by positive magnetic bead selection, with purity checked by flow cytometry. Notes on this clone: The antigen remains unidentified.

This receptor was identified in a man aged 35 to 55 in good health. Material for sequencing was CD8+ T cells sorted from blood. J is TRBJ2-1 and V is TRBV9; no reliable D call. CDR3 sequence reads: CASSERGESYNEQFF. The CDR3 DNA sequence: TGTGCCAGCAGCGAGCGCGGTGAGTCCTACAATGAGCAGTTCTTC. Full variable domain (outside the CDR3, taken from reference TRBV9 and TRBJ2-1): DSGVTQTPKHLITATGQRVTLRCSPRSGDLSVYWYQQSLDQGLQFLIQYYNGEERAKGNILERFSAQQFPDLHSELNLSSLELGDSALYFCASSERGESYNEQFFGPGTRLTVL.